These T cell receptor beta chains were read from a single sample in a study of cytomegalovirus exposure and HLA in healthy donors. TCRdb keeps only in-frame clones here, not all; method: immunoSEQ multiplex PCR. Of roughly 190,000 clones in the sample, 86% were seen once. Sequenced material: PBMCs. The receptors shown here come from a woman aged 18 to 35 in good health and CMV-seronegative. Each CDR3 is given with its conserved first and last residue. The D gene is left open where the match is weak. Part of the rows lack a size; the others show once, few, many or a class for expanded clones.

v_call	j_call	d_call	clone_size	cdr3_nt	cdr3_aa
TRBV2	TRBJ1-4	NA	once	TGTGCCAGCAGTACCTTAACGGGTGCTGAAAAACTGTTTTTT	CASSTLTGAEKLFF
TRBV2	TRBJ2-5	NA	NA	TGTGCCAGCAATCGGGGAGAGGAGACCCAGTACTTC	CASNRGEETQYF
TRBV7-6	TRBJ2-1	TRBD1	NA	TGTGCCAGCAGCTCACGGACAGGGCCGCAGTTCTTC	CASSSRTGPQFF
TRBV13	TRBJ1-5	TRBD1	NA	TGTGCCAGCAGCCAGAAGACAGGGGGCAATCAGCCCCAGCATTTT	CASSQKTGGNQPQHF
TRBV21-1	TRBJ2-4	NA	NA	TGTGCCAGCAGCAAATGGGGCACGCTACTAGCCAAAAACATTCAGTACTTC	CASSKWGTLLAKNIQYF
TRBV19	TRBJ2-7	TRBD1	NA	TGTGCCAGTAGTATGACAGGGGGCAACGAGCAGTACTTC	CASSMTGGNEQYF
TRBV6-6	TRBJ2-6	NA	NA	TGTGCCACCGCACAGGGAAGTGGGGCCAACGTCCTGACTTTC	CATAQGSGANVLTF
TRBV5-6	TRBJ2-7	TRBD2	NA	TGTGCCAGCACGAGGACTAGCGGCTACGAGCAGTACTTC	CASTRTSGYEQYF
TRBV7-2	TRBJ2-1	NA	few	TGTGCCAGCAGCTCCGGGACTTACAATGAGCAGTTCTTC	CASSSGTYNEQFF
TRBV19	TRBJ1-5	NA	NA	TGTGCCAGTAGTACAGGGTATGGCAATCAGCCCCAGCATTTT	CASSTGYGNQPQHF
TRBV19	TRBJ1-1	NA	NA	TGTGCCAGTATTGACACCGCGAACACTGAAGCTTTCTTT	CASIDTANTEAFF
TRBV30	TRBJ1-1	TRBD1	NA	TGTGCCTGGACAAAGATGGGACAGGACACTGAAGCTTTCTTT	CAWTKMGQDTEAFF
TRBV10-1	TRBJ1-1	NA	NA	TGCGCCAGCAGTGGCGGGAATACGAACACTGAAGCTTTCTTT	CASSGGNTNTEAFF
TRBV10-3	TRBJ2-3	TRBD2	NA	TGTGCCACCAGGGGGACTAGCGGGACTAGCACAGATACGCAGTATTTT	CATRGTSGTSTDTQYF
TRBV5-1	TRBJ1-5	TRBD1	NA	TGCGCCAGCAGCGGGAACAGGGGTAGCAATCAGCCCCAGCATTTT	CASSGNRGSNQPQHF
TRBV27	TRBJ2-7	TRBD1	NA	TGTGCCAGCAGTTTTAGGGCAGGGGGCTACGAGCAGTACTTC	CASSFRAGGYEQYF
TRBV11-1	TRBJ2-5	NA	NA	TGTGCCAGCAGCTTACCTAGCTCAGAGACCCAGTACTTC	CASSLPSSETQYF
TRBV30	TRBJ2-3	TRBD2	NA	TGTGCCTGGAGTGTAGGGACTAGAGCTAGCACAGATACGCAGTATTTT	CAWSVGTRASTDTQYF
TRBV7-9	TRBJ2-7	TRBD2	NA	TGTGCCAGCAGCTTCGGGGGAGGGCTATCCTACGAGCAGTACTTC	CASSFGGGLSYEQYF
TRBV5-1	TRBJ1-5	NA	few	TGCGCCAGCAGCTCCGGGGGAGATCAGCCCCAGCATTTT	CASSSGGDQPQHF
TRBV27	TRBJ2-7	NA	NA	TGTGCCAGCAGCCCCGGGACACACTACGAGCAGTACTTC	CASSPGTHYEQYF
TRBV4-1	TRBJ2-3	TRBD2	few	TGCGCCAGCAGCCAAGTAGCGGGGGCACGTGGAGATACGCAGTATTTT	CASSQVAGARGDTQYF
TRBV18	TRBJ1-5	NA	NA	TGTGCCAGCTCACCACCGGGGGCCCCCGCTCAGCCCCAGCATTTT	CASSPPGAPAQPQHF
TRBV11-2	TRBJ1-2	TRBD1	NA	TGTGCCAGCAGCTTTAGGACAGGCGGCTATGGCTACACCTTC	CASSFRTGGYGYTF
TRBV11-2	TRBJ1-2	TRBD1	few	TGTGCCAGCAGCTTAGGTGGGTTGGGACAGAACTATGGCTACACCTTC	CASSLGGLGQNYGYTF
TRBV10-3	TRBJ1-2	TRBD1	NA	TGTGCCATCAGTGGACAGGGGGACTATGGCTACACCTTC	CAISGQGDYGYTF
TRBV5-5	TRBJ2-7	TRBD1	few	TGTGCCAGCAGCCTGACAGGGTCCCACGAGCAGTACTTC	CASSLTGSHEQYF
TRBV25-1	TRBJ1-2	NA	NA	TGTGCCAGCAGTGAATTTCGTGGCCATGGCTACACCTTC	CASSEFRGHGYTF
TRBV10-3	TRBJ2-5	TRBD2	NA	TGTGCCATCAGCGAGCGGGAGAAAGAGACCCAGTACTTC	CAISEREKETQYF
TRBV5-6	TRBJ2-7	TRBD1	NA	TGTGCCAGCAGCTTGTCCGGGACAGTATTATACGAGCAGTACTTC	CASSLSGTVLYEQYF
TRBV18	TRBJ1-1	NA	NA	TGTGCCAGCTCCCCCGGTAGTCAGGACACTGAAGCTTTCTTT	CASSPGSQDTEAFF
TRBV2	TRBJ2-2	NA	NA	TGTGCCAGCAGTCAAACTAGAAACACCGGGGAGCTGTTTTTT	CASSQTRNTGELFF
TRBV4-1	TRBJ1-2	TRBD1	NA	TGCGCCAGCAGCCCGGGACAGAAGGGCTACACCTTC	CASSPGQKGYTF
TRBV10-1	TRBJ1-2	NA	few	TGCGCCAGCAGGGCAGACGGAGACTATGGCTACACCTTC	CASRADGDYGYTF
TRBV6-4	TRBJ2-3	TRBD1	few	TGTGCCAGCAGTGACTCGACAGGGTCATGGACAGATACGCAGTATTTT	CASSDSTGSWTDTQYF
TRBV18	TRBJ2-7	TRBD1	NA	TGTGCCAGCACCCCCTCAGGGGGTGGTAGGCTATCCGAGCAGTACTTC	CASTPSGGGRLSEQYF
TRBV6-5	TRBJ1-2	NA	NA	TGTGCCAGCAAAAACCAGAGGGGCTACACCTTC	CASKNQRGYTF
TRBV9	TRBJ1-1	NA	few	TGTGCCAGCAGCCCGAGGGGGAACCGAAACACTGAAGCTTTCTTT	CASSPRGNRNTEAFF
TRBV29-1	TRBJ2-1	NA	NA	TGCAGCGTCGACGAGGATCTCTACAATGAGCAGTTCTTC	CSVDEDLYNEQFF
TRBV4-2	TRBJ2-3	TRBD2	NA	TGTGCCAGCAGCCCCGGCCTGACTAGCGGGAGGGCACGATCAGATACGCAGTATTTT	CASSPGLTSGRARSDTQYF
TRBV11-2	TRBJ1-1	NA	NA	TGTGCCAGCAGCTCACCAGTAGTTGAGTGGAGCACTGAAGCTTTCTTT	CASSSPVVEWSTEAFF
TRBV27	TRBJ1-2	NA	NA	TGTGCCAGCAGTGTTATGGGGGCCGCTAACTATGGCTACACCTTC	CASSVMGAANYGYTF
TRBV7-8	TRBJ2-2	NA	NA	TGTGCCAGCAGACAGAACAGGGTGGGCGCCGGGGAGCTGTTTTTT	CASRQNRVGAGELFF
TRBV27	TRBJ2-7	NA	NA	TGTGCCAGCAGCAATTCATTCTACGAGCAGTACTTC	CASSNSFYEQYF
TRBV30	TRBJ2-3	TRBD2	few	TGTGCCTGGAGCCGCCATAGGGGAGGGACAGATACGCAGTATTTT	CAWSRHRGGTDTQYF
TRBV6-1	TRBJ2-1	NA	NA	TGTGCCAGCAGCTTTTCTAACAATGAGCAGTTCTTC	CASSFSNNEQFF
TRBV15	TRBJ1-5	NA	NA	TGTGCCACCAGCAGCCCGACCACGGGCGGGAATCAGCCCCAGCATTTT	CATSSPTTGGNQPQHF
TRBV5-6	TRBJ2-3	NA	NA	TGTGCCAGCCACCCTGGGCACACAGATACGCAGTATTTT	CASHPGHTDTQYF
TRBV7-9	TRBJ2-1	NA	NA	TGTGCCAGCAGCTTGGAACAGAACAATGAGCAGTTCTTC	CASSLEQNNEQFF
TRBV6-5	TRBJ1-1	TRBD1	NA	TGTGCCAGCAGTTACGGGACAGGCACTGAAGCTTTCTTT	CASSYGTGTEAFF
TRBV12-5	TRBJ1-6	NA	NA	TGTGCTAGTGGTTTGAGCGGGTCACCCCTCCACTTT	CASGLSGSPLHF
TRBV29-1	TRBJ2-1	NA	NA	TGCAGCGTTCTTCGGTACAATGAGCAGTTCTTC	CSVLRYNEQFF
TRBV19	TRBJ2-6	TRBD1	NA	TGTGCCAGTAGTCCCAGGGGGCTAGGGGCCAACGTCCTGACTTTC	CASSPRGLGANVLTF
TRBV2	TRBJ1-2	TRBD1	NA	TGTGCCAGCATGGGGGACAGGCTTTACTATGGCTACACCTTC	CASMGDRLYYGYTF
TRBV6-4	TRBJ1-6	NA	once	TGTGCCAGCAGTAGATCAGGAACAGCCTATAATTCACCCCTCCACTTT	CASSRSGTAYNSPLHF
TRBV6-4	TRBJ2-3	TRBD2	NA	TGTGCCAGCAGTTTTGGGACTAGCGGCACAGATACGCAGTATTTT	CASSFGTSGTDTQYF
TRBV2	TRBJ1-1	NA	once	TGTGCCAGCAGTGAAGACAGCAAGTACACTGAAGCTTTCTTT	CASSEDSKYTEAFF